The subject of this entry is one TCR beta chain. Each CDR3 protein is one row after TCRdb ran MiXCR on the PCR reads. The sample includes around 94,000 distinct CDR3 sequences, around 37% of them seen just once. V shed 6 bases and J shed 1 base, with 16 bases lying between them. Germline V lookup: CDR1 MDHEN, CDR2 SYDVKM. This CDR3 is 17 amino acids long. This entry comes from a study of molecular identifiers for immune sequencing clone quantification. Material: naive CD8+ T cells from blood, with Jurkat cell RNA spiked in. Indicated subset: FACS-sorted CD8+CD4-CCR7+CD45RA+ naive T cells. The chain combines TRBV28 with TRBJ2-6, with TRBD1 as a possible D gene (6 bases). This TCR was recovered from a human donor in good health. Some libraries in this study had Jurkat cell RNA spiked in. Here the CDR3 DNA reads TGTGCCAGCAGCATTACAGGGATTGCATCTGGGGCCAACGTCCTGACTTTC. Its protein product is CASSITGIASGANVLTF. Supplemented by reference TRBV28 and TRBJ2-6, the full variable domain reads DVKVTQSSRYLVKRTGEKVFLECVQDMDHENMFWYRQDPGLGLRLIYFSYDVKMKEKGDIPEGYSVSREKKERFSLILESASTNQTSMYLCASSITGIASGANVLTFGAGSRLTVL.